The rows below give T cell receptor beta chains drawn from one sample of a study of blood T cells in healthy people across ages. Each CDR3 protein is one row after TCRdb ran MiXCR on the 5' RACE reads. The table shows over 1,300,000 distinct CDR3 sequences, with approximately 59% occurring only once. Sequencing input: blood. All receptors come from a man younger than 35 in good health. CDR3s include the opening cysteine and the closing phenylalanine or tryptophan. D genes are given only for firm matches. Rows give clone size only sometimes, using once, few, many, or a class for an expanded clone.

size | J | D | V | CDR3 | DNA
. | TRBJ2-1 | TRBD2 | TRBV27 | CASSLVSSLAGGDQGYNEQFF | TGTGCCAGCAGTTTGGTTTCCAGTCTAGCGGGAGGGGATCAGGGGTACAATGAGCAGTTCTTC
. | TRBJ2-3 | . | TRBV20-1 | CSATGTLGSDTQYF | TGCAGTGCTACTGGGACCTTAGGTTCAGATACGCAGTATTTT
. | TRBJ2-3 | TRBD2 | TRBV3-1 | CASSQVARGAGDTQYF | TGTGCCAGCAGCCAAGTGGCGCGGGGGGCAGGAGATACGCAGTATTTT
. | TRBJ2-3 | TRBD2 | TRBV28 | CASSQTTSVNTDTQYF | TGTGCCAGCAGTCAAACGACTAGCGTGAACACAGATACGCAGTATTTT
once | TRBJ2-7 | . | TRBV7-6 | CASSLQGLGYEQYF | TGTGCCAGCAGCTTACAGGGATTAGGGTACGAGCAGTACTTC
. | TRBJ2-7 | TRBD2 | TRBV11-1 | CASSLAAGAGLEQYF | TGTGCCAGCAGCTTAGCGGCGGGAGCGGGTCTCGAGCAGTACTTC
. | TRBJ2-7 | TRBD2 | TRBV7-9 | CASGFGGDEQYF | TGTGCCAGCGGGTTCGGGGGGGACGAGCAGTACTTC
few | TRBJ2-1 | . | TRBV4-3 | CASSIRRAVYEQFF | TGCGCCAGCAGCATTCGTAGGGCGGTTTATGAGCAGTTCTTC
. | TRBJ2-7 | TRBD1 | TRBV27 | CASSFPGQGQVEAQYF | TGTGCCAGCAGTTTCCCCGGACAGGGTCAGGTGGAGGCCCAGTACTTC
. | TRBJ1-2 | . | TRBV10-3 | CAISEDNTYGYTF | TGTGCCATCAGTGAGGACAACACTTATGGCTACACCTTC
few | TRBJ1-2 | . | TRBV20-1 | CSARDRRYYGYTF | TGCAGTGCTAGAGATCGGCGGTACTATGGCTACACCTTC
. | TRBJ2-5 | TRBD2 | TRBV6-2/TRBV6-3 | CASSHPGLASYNEQYF | TGTGCCAGCAGTCACCCCGGACTAGCCAGCTACAATGAGCAGTACTTC
few | TRBJ1-6 | . | TRBV4-2 | CASSQVGGPANSPLHF | TGTGCCAGCAGCCAAGTTGGGGGACCCGCTAATTCACCCCTCCACTTT
. | TRBJ2-4 | . | TRBV6-1 | CASSESRLIAKNIQYF | TGTGCCAGCAGTGAGTCAAGACTAATAGCCAAAAACATTCAGTACTTC
. | TRBJ2-3 | . | TRBV20-1 | CSARKRSTDTQYF | TGCAGTGCTCGTAAGAGGAGCACAGATACGCAGTATTTT
. | TRBJ1-2 | . | TRBV4-3 | CASSQMGGKGYTF | TGCGCCAGCAGCCAAATGGGGGGGAAAGGCTACACCTTC
few | TRBJ2-6 | TRBD1 | TRBV25-1 | CASSDGTGAGANVLTF | TGTGCCAGCAGTGATGGGACAGGGGCTGGGGCCAACGTCCTGACTTTC
once | TRBJ1-4 | TRBD1 | TRBV11-2 | CASSQGARSEKLFF | TGTGCCAGCAGCCAGGGGGCGCGAAGTGAAAAACTGTTTTTT
. | TRBJ2-7 | TRBD1 | TRBV4-1 | CASSHTTGLSSYEQYF | TGCGCCAGCAGCCATACGACAGGGTTATCCTCCTACGAGCAGTACTTC
. | TRBJ2-3 | . | TRBV12-3/TRBV12-4 | CASRIVQVTDTQYF | TGTGCCAGCAGGATTGTACAGGTCACAGATACGCAGTATTTT
once | TRBJ1-2 | . | TRBV7-9 | CASSVESGHAGYTF | TGTGCCAGCAGCGTCGAAAGTGGACATGCGGGCTACACCTTC
. | TRBJ1-1 | . | TRBV5-1 | CASSYNPGQQSGEAFF | TGCGCCAGCAGCTACAACCCGGGACAACAATCGGGTGAAGCTTTCTTT
few | TRBJ2-1 | TRBD2 | TRBV20-1 | CSARDILADNEQFF | TGCAGTGCTAGAGATATACTAGCGGACAATGAGCAGTTCTTC
. | TRBJ2-5 | . | TRBV14 | CASSYTGMAWETQYF | TGTGCCAGCAGCTATACAGGGATGGCATGGGAGACCCAGTACTTC
few | TRBJ2-5 | TRBD2 | TRBV7-2 | CASRSWSRTGGGETQYF | TGTGCCAGCAGGTCGTGGAGCCGTACGGGAGGAGGAGAGACCCAGTACTTC
few | TRBJ2-1 | TRBD2 | TRBV6-5 | CASSPGLATYNEQFF | TGTGCCAGCAGTCCCGGACTAGCAACCTACAATGAGCAGTTCTTC
. | TRBJ2-7 | . | TRBV27 | CASGHGQSYEQYF | TGTGCCAGCGGACATGGACAGTCCTACGAGCAGTACTTC
once | TRBJ2-7 | . | TRBV6-6 | CASRYRSDEQYF | TGTGCCAGCAGGTACAGAAGCGACGAGCAGTACTTC
. | TRBJ2-5 | . | TRBV6-6 | CASVLGFGETQYF | TGTGCCAGCGTCCTGGGATTCGGGGAGACCCAGTACTTC
. | TRBJ1-5 | . | TRBV11-1 | CASSLDPGSNQPQHF | TGTGCCAGCAGCTTAGACCCAGGGAGCAATCAGCCCCAGCATTTT
. | TRBJ1-1 | . | TRBV7-2 | CASSGWVGRDTEAFF | TGTGCCAGCAGCGGATGGGTGGGGAGGGACACTGAAGCTTTCTTT
few | TRBJ2-7 | . | TRBV20-1 | CSASRKISSVYEQYF | TGCAGTGCTAGCCGGAAGATTAGTTCGGTCTACGAGCAGTACTTC
. | TRBJ2-1 | TRBD2 | TRBV6-4 | CASSDSSRAGGYNEQFF | TGTGCCAGCAGTGACAGTAGTCGTGCGGGGGGGTACAATGAGCAGTTCTTC
. | TRBJ1-2 | TRBD1 | TRBV4-1 | CASSQTDRGDGYTF | TGCGCCAGCAGCCAAACCGACAGGGGTGATGGCTACACCTTC
. | TRBJ1-5 | TRBD1 | TRBV6-5 | CASRTGGPDQPQHF | TGTGCCAGCAGGACAGGGGGCCCAGATCAGCCCCAGCATTTT
. | TRBJ2-7 | . | TRBV28 | CASRGCAGCYEQYF | TGTGCCAGCAGGGGTTGCGCGGGATGTTACGAGCAGTACTTC
. | TRBJ1-1 | . | TRBV15 | CATSRDWGNTEAFF | TGTGCCACCAGCAGAGATTGGGGGAACACTGAAGCTTTCTTT
. | TRBJ2-7 | . | TRBV7-8 | CASSDRRTSYEQYF | TGTGCCAGCAGCGACCGACGGACCTCCTACGAGCAGTACTTC
. | TRBJ1-1 | TRBD1 | TRBV28 | CASSPRQGNSAFF | TGTGCCAGCAGCCCTCGACAGGGGAATTCTGCTTTCTTT
. | TRBJ2-7 | . | TRBV4-1 | CASSQDPGSLVGDSGHYEQYF | TGCGCCAGCAGCCAAGATCCGGGCTCCCTAGTTGGGGACTCCGGGCACTACGAGCAGTACTTC
. | TRBJ2-2 | . | TRBV6-4 | CASSDGGTNTGELFF | TGTGCCAGCAGTGATGGGGGGACGAACACCGGGGAGCTGTTTTTT
. | TRBJ1-2 | . | TRBV2 | CASSEQQVAYGYTF | TGTGCCAGCAGTGAACAGCAGGTCGCCTATGGCTACACCTTC